This T cell receptor beta chain was obtained from a study of blood T cell repertoires in COVID-19. Study as a whole: Sites across the United States, Italy and Spain contributed samples from acute and convalescent COVID-19. PBMCs, B-cell-depleted T cells, or T cells were the source of the cDNA or gDNA that made up the material.

The V segment lost 0 bases and the J segment 4 bases; nucleotides outside the gene matches: 15. This CDR3 region has 18 residues. The V gene's germline CDR1 is LGHDT and CDR2 YNNKEL (reference sequence). Original analysis: By means of reference gene primer amplification, nucleated cell counts were estimated. Assay used: immunoSEQ multiplex PCR; TCRdb lists only in-frame clones, some missing. V and J calls and clone size are given by that table; D and trimming were obtained from the DNA. The table lists 200,000 to 250,000 clones, 84% of them singletons. J is TRBJ2-7 and V is TRBV3-1 (or the pseudogene TRBV3-2), with 7 bases identical to TRBD1. The clonotype was recovered from a woman aged 55 to 70 who had recovered from COVID-19. Sequencing used peripheral blood. CDR3 amino acids: CASSQDLQRGPRGYEQYF. CDR3 coding DNA: TGTGCCAGCAGCCAAGATCTGCAGAGGGGGCCCCGGGGATACGAGCAGTACTTC.